These 31 T cell receptor beta chains came from one sample sequenced in a study of blood T cell repertoires in COVID-19. The data were produced by immunoSEQ multiplex PCR, yet TCRdb's version contains in-frame clones alone and is incomplete. The sample lists fewer than 400,000 clones, approximately 86% occurring once. Sequencing was done on a sample of peripheral blood. These receptors were taken from a human donor in a cohort sampled during active COVID-19.

The rearrangement links TRBV14 to TRBJ1-1; maybe TRBD1 (5 bases). Germline V gives CDR1 SGHDN, CDR2 FVKESK. The germline V and J ends were trimmed by 4 bases and 0 bases, with 15 bases remaining between them. This CDR3 comprises 16 residues. CDR3 coding DNA: TGTGCCAGCAGCCCGCCGGCCAGGGAAGTGAACACTGAAGCTTTCTTT. Encoded protein: CASSPPAREVNTEAFF.

This clone was detected a few times. The V and J genes are TRBV9 and TRBJ2-7; the match to TRBD1 covers 7 bases. J gave up 8 bases and V 3 bases, and 14 bases lay outside the gene matches. CDR1 and CDR2 from the germline V gene are SGDLS and YYNGEE. The CDR3 is 15 amino acids. CDR3 residues: CASSAPAGTETKQYF. The CDR3, as DNA: TGTGCCAGCAGCGCACCGGCCGGGACAGAGACGAAGCAGTACTTC.

The rearrangement links TRBV4-1 to TRBJ2-2; 11 bases are shared with TRBD1. Germline V gene data show CDR1 as MGHRA and CDR2 as YSYEKL. This CDR3 spans 16 amino acids. Trimming cost V 6 bases and J 4 bases; bases outside gene matches: 7. The CDR3 DNA reads TGCGCCAGCAGTCGCGGGACAGGGGGTTCCACCGGGGAGCTGTTTTTT. Amino acids: CASSRGTGGSTGELFF.

The chain combines TRBV28 with TRBJ2-1, with D perhaps TRBD2 (5 bases). CDR3 length equals 16 residues. The V and J ends lost 7 bases and 2 bases respectively, with 18 bases between them. From germline, CDR1 is MDHEN and CDR2 SYDVKM. This CDR3 is CASTVWRLGAYNEQFF. The CDR3 coding sequence is TGTGCCAGCACAGTTTGGAGGTTGGGTGCCTACAATGAGCAGTTCTTC.

The DNA of the CDR3 is TGTGCCAGCAGCCCCCCGAATCACCAGTTCAATGAGCAGTTCTTC. Encoded protein: CASSPPNHQFNEQFF. The chain recombines TRBV14 with TRBJ2-1, with no clear D. Trimming took 4 bases from V and 6 from J, leaving 16 bases between them. From germline, CDR1 is SGHDN and CDR2 FVKESK. This CDR3 contains 15 residues.

The CDR3 loop reads CASSPTSFTAGGYTF. In DNA form, the CDR3 reads TGTGCCAGTAGCCCTACCTCGTTCACAGCGGGAGGCTACACCTTC. The rearrangement uses TRBV19 and TRBJ1-2; D unclear. The CDR3 loop spans 15 amino acids. V was clipped by 6 bases and J by 8 bases, with 22 bases between them. Germline CDR1 LNHDA, CDR2 SQIVND (reference sequence).

J is TRBJ1-5 and V is TRBV3-1 (or the pseudogene TRBV3-2); the match to TRBD1 covers 9 bases. CDR3 size: 15 residues. V trimming: 4 bases; J trimming: 6 bases; junction bases outside the gene matches: 7. Per germline, CDR1 LGHDT and CDR2 YNNKEL (reference sequence). For the CDR3, the DNA is TGTGCCAGCAGCCGAGGGACAGGGCGAGTTCAGCCCCAGCATTTT. It specifies CASSRGTGRVQPQHF.

The V and J genes are TRBV7-2 and TRBJ1-4; D is ambiguous. The CDR3 runs to 13 residues. Trimming pared 6 bases from V and 14 bases from J, leaving 19 bases between. Germline V gene data show CDR1 as SGHTA and CDR2 as FQGNSA. DNA for the CDR3: TGTGCCAGCAGACTACTAGCAACCGGGAGGCTGTTTTTT. As protein: CASRLLATGRLFF.

The chain joins TRBV5-1 to TRBJ1-6, with 7 bases lining up with TRBD1. V lost 7 bases to trimming and J lost 7 bases; unmatched junction nucleotides: 14. This CDR3 contains 16 residues. CDR1 SGHRS and CDR2 YFSETQ come from the germline V gene. The CDR3 spells CASSLDGQAENSPLHF. DNA of the CDR3: TGCGCCAGCTCCCTAGACGGACAGGCGGAAAATTCACCCCTCCACTTT.

CDR3 DNA: TGTGCCAGCAGCTCGACAAACAGGGGTACCTATGGCTACACCTTC. Its protein product is CASSSTNRGTYGYTF. The J gene is TRBJ1-2, the V gene TRBV7-6, with 7 positions matching TRBD1. The CDR3 totals 15 residues. The V and J ends lost 4 bases and 4 bases, in that order; junction bases with no gene match: 9. CDR1 and CDR2 from the germline V gene are SGHVS and FNYEAQ. The full variable domain, with the rest looked up from reference TRBV7-6 and TRBJ1-2, is GAGVSQSPRYKVTKRGQDVALRCDPISGHVSLYWYRQALGQGPEFLTYFNYEAQQDKSGLPNDRFSAERPEGSISTLTIQRTEQRDSAMYRCASSSTNRGTYGYTFGSGTRLTVV.

The chain has TRBV7-3 and TRBJ2-7, with 8 bases that match TRBD2. The trim removed 2 bases at V and 7 bases at J, leaving 10 bases unmatched. The CDR3 sequence is 15 residues long. CDR1 is SGHTA and CDR2 is FQGTGA in the germline V gene. DNA of the CDR3: TGTGCCAGCAGCTTATATCAGCGGGGGAAAGGGGAGCAGTACTTC. It specifies CASSLYQRGKGEQYF.

This clone was counted once. The rearrangement links TRBV10-3 to TRBJ2-1; D ambiguous. Germline V gene sequence: CDR1 ENHRY, CDR2 SYGVKD. The CDR3 is 12 amino acids. The V end was cut by 0 bases, the J end by 9 bases, with 6 bases between. CDR3 sequence reads: CAISESNGEQFF. The CDR3 region has the DNA TGTGCCATCAGTGAGTCGAACGGTGAGCAGTTCTTC.

The chain couples TRBV19 to TRBJ2-2, with 11 bases aligning to TRBD2. V trimming: 5 bases; J trimming: 6 bases; junction bases outside the gene matches: 8. Germline CDR1 and CDR2: LNHDA and SQIVND (reference sequence). There are 16 residues in the CDR3. The CDR3 DNA follows: TGTGCCAGTAGTTTTATAGCGGGAGGGCCTGCCGGGGAGCTGTTTTTT. It yields the protein CASSFIAGGPAGELFF.

The CDR3 bases are TGTGCCAGCAGCCCCAGGAATTACAATGAGCAGTTCTTC. Translated: CASSPRNYNEQFF. This sequence joins TRBV7-9 and TRBJ2-1; D is ambiguous. The V end was cut by 5 bases, the J end by 4 bases, with 9 bases between. The CDR3 length is 13 residues. Germline assignment: CDR1 SEHNR and CDR2 FQNEAQ (reference sequence).

This chain links TRBV5-4 with TRBJ2-2; no clear D. V gave up 4 bases and J gave up 2 bases, with 3 bases separating them. Germline values: CDR1 SGHNT, CDR2 YYREEE (reference sequence). There are 12 residues in the CDR3. CDR3 nucleotides: TGTGCCAGCAGCGTAAACACCGGGGAGCTGTTTTTT. Its translation: CASSVNTGELFF.

The V gene is TRBV4-2, the J gene TRBJ2-2; 7 bases align to TRBD2. Germline CDR1 and CDR2: LGHNA and YNFKEQ. The CDR3 spans 14 residues. Trimming removed 0 bases from V and 7 bases from J; junction bases left unmatched: 2. The CDR3 sequence is CASSQDWGGGELFF. The CDR3 DNA follows: TGTGCCAGCAGCCAAGATTGGGGGGGCGGGGAGCTGTTTTTT.

The chain couples TRBV5-4 to TRBJ2-3; perhaps TRBD1 as D (6 bases). CDR1 is SGHNT, CDR2 YYREEE, per germline (reference sequence). V was trimmed by 5 bases and J by 4 bases, leaving 14 bases between them. This CDR3 comprises 14 residues. CDR3 sequence reads: CASSRTVGADTQYF. The CDR3, as DNA: TGTGCCAGCAGTAGGACAGTTGGAGCAGATACGCAGTATTTT.

This chain links TRBV30 with TRBJ2-3, with TRBD1 as a possible D gene (6 bases). The ends were cut back, 5 bases at V and 5 bases at J, with 20 bases in the middle. Germline CDR1 reads GTSNPN; CDR2 reads SVGIG (reference sequence). The CDR3 is 15 amino acids. The CDR3 here is CAWDQDSSYLDTQYF. The CDR3 region has the DNA TGTGCCTGGGATCAGGACAGTAGCTATCTAGATACGCAGTATTTT.

V gene TRBV5-1 combines with J gene TRBJ2-1, with 11 bases identical to TRBD2. This CDR3 region has 17 residues. V was pared by 0 bases and J by 9 bases, with 11 bases of the junction left unmatched. Germline CDR1 reads SGHRS; CDR2 reads YFSETQ. In DNA form, the CDR3 reads TGCGCCAGCAGCTTGGCCGGTCAAACTAGCGGGGGTTTTGAGCAGTTCTTC. Residues: CASSLAGQTSGGFEQFF. Drawing the rest from reference TRBV5-1 and TRBJ2-1, the complete variable domain is KAGVTQTPRYLIKTRGQQVTLSCSPISGHRSVSWYQQTPGQGLQFLFEYFSETQRNKGNFPGRFSGRQFSNSRSEMNVSTLELGDSALYLCASSLAGQTSGGFEQFFGPGTRLTVL.

This clone was counted a single time. The chain combines TRBV28 with TRBJ2-3; D is perhaps TRBD1 (6 bases). V was clipped by 8 bases and J by 2 bases, with 20 bases between them. The germline gives CDR1 MDHEN, CDR2 SYDVKM. This CDR3 is built from 16 residues. The DNA for the CDR3 is TGTGCCAGCCTCCAAAGGGCAGGGGAGATCACAGATACGCAGTATTTT. Protein: CASLQRAGEITDTQYF.

This clone came up a few times. The chain has TRBV19 and TRBJ2-1; 8 bases are a match to TRBD1. Germline values: CDR1 LNHDA, CDR2 SQIVND (reference sequence). V was pared by 6 bases and J by 2 bases, with 3 bases of the junction left unmatched. The CDR3 consists of 14 residues. CDR3: CASRGQVPYNEQFF. CDR3 in DNA: TGTGCCAGTAGGGGACAGGTACCCTACAATGAGCAGTTCTTC.

This chain joins TRBV6-1 and TRBJ1-5; weak D call: TRBD1 (5 bases). This CDR3 is built from 13 residues. Germline V gene data show CDR1 as MNHNS and CDR2 as SASEGT. Trimming left V 5 bases short and J 7 bases short, with 12 bases between. In DNA, the CDR3 is TGTGCCAGCAGTTTTGGGGGGGAACAGCCCCAGCATTTT. Its protein is CASSFGGEQPQHF.

The V gene is TRBV5-4, the J gene TRBJ2-5, with 8 bases identical to TRBD2. Germline V CDR1 and CDR2: SGHNT, YYREEE (reference sequence). This CDR3 is built from 16 residues. V shed 0 bases and J 0 bases; nucleotides not matched to a gene: 4. The CDR3 loop reads CASSLGLAGYQETQYF. The DNA of the CDR3 is TGTGCCAGCAGCTTGGGTCTAGCGGGCTACCAAGAGACCCAGTACTTC.

V gene TRBV9 combines with J gene TRBJ2-3; 10 bases agree with TRBD2. Per the germline V gene, CDR1 is SGDLS and CDR2 is YYNGEE. The CDR3 consists of 15 residues. V shed 1 base, J shed 3 bases, and the junction held 2 bases outside the gene matches. The CDR3 loop is CASSVTSGTTDTQYF. CDR3 in DNA: TGTGCCAGCAGCGTAACTAGCGGGACAACAGATACGCAGTATTTT.

This clone was counted only a few times. V gene TRBV7-9 combines with J gene TRBJ1-6; D uncertain. The CDR3 runs 18 residues. Germline CDR1 SEHNR, CDR2 FQNEAQ (reference sequence). Trimming took off 5 bases at V and 6 bases at J, with 23 bases between the two ends. The CDR3, as DNA: TGTGCCAGCAGCCGCATTCCAGATTTATGGTCCATTAATTCACCCCTCCACTTT. The encoded protein is CASSRIPDLWSINSPLHF. The whole variable domain, remainder taken from reference TRBV7-9 and TRBJ1-6, is DTGVSQNPRHKITKRGQNVTFRCDPISEHNRLYWYRQTLGQGPEFLTYFQNEAQLEKSRLLSDRFSAERPKGSFSTLEIQRTEQGDSAMYLCASSRIPDLWSINSPLHFGNGTRLTVT.

The J gene is TRBJ2-2, the V gene TRBV3-1 (or the pseudogene TRBV3-2); D is ambiguous. CDR1 and CDR2 from the germline V gene are LGHDT and YNNKEL (reference sequence). The CDR3 sequence is 14 residues long. The V end was cut by 2 bases, the J end by 1 base, with 5 bases between. CDR3 loop: CASSQHRNTGELFF. CDR3 sequence (DNA): TGTGCCAGCAGCCAACACAGGAACACCGGGGAGCTGTTTTTT.

The chain links TRBV27 to TRBJ1-1, with D hard to call. Germline V gives CDR1 MNHEY, CDR2 SMNVEV (reference sequence). V was pared by 6 bases and J by 1 base, with 18 bases between. The CDR3 length is 16 residues. The chain's CDR3 is CASSARGGWPNTEAFF. The CDR3 DNA is TGTGCCAGCAGCGCCCGGGGTGGTTGGCCGAACACTGAAGCTTTCTTT.

The CDR3 region has the DNA TGCGCCAGCAGCCCGGGACTAGCATCCGAGCAGTACTTC. This translates into CASSPGLASEQYF. V and J are TRBV4-1 and TRBJ2-7; 9 nucleotides align to TRBD2. CDR1 MGHRA and CDR2 YSYEKL come from the germline V gene. The length of the CDR3 is 13 residues. V lost 4 bases to trimming and J lost 6 bases; unmatched junction nucleotides: 4.

The chain couples TRBV9 to TRBJ1-2, with D perhaps TRBD1 (5 bases). The ends were cut back, 0 bases at V and 4 bases at J, with 13 bases in the middle. CDR1 and CDR2 (germline): SGDLS, YYNGEE. The CDR3 consists of 15 residues. CDR3 protein: CASSVGGQGPYGYTF. CDR3 bases: TGTGCCAGCAGCGTAGGTGGGCAGGGCCCCTATGGCTACACCTTC. The full variable domain, completed using reference TRBV9 and TRBJ1-2, is DSGVTQTPKHLITATGQRVTLRCSPRSGDLSVYWYQQSLDQGLQFLIQYYNGEERAKGNILERFSAQQFPDLHSELNLSSLELGDSALYFCASSVGGQGPYGYTFGSGTRLTVV.

Turning to this clone: Other DNA sequences in this sample translate to the same CDR3. V usage is TRBV19 and J usage is TRBJ1-4, with D hard to call. The V gene's germline CDR1 is LNHDA and CDR2 SQIVND (reference sequence). Between the trimmed V and J ends, which lost 3 bases and 4 bases, there was a span of 6 bases. This CDR3 contains 13 residues. The CDR3 region is CASSMGVNEKLFF. For the CDR3, the DNA is TGTGCCAGTAGTATGGGAGTTAATGAAAAACTGTTTTTT. Full variable domain (remainder filled in from reference TRBV19 and TRBJ1-4): DGGITQSPKYLFRKEGQNVTLSCEQNLNHDAMYWYRQDPGQGLRLIYYSQIVNDFQKGDIAEGYSVSREKKESFPLTVTSAQKNPTAFYLCASSMGVNEKLFFGSGTQLSVL.

V usage is TRBV12-1 and J usage is TRBJ1-2; TRBD1 is taken as the D call from the table, unchecked against the DNA. TRBV12-1 is recorded as a pseudogene. The CDR3 runs to 14 residues. The CDR3 coding sequence is TGTGCCAGCAGCTTTGTGGCAGTAAACTATGGCTACACCTTC. As protein: CASSFVAVNYGYTF.